This record looks at one T cell receptor (beta chain) sequence and its context. Its target is unknown. Trimming took 5 bases from V and 10 from J; bases not matched to a gene: 11. CDR3 length equals 14 residues. CDR1 and CDR2 from the germline V gene are SGHTA and FQGTGA. This record belongs to a study of T cells in tumors after PD-1 blockade. Study information: Some patients also took daily vismodegib 150 mg during anti-PD-1 treatment. Study results and limitations: Blood contained 40% to 50% of the tumor's TCR clonotypes.

Input was roughly 550 ng to 6,500 ng of genomic DNA from tumor or blood. TCRdb's copy holds only in-frame clones and misses some; the assay was immunoSEQ multiplex PCR. Of 50,000 or so clones detected, 60% to 80% appear once; the ten largest clones hold 16%. The input for sequencing was PBMCs, taken before anti-PD-1 treatment. The source is a human donor with basal cell carcinoma. This chain connects TRBV7-3 to TRBJ1-1, with 9 bases identical to TRBD1. The CDR3 is CASSEGDRVQGAFF. The CDR3 DNA follows: TGTGCCAGCAGCGAGGGGGACAGGGTCCAGGGAGCTTTCTTT. Variable domain in full (rest from reference TRBV7-3 and TRBJ1-1): GAGVSQTPSNKVTEKGKYVELRCDPISGHTALYWYRQSLGQGPEFLIYFQGTGAADDSGLPNDRFFAVRPEGSVSTLKIQRTERGDSAVYLCASSEGDRVQGAFFGQGTRLTVV.